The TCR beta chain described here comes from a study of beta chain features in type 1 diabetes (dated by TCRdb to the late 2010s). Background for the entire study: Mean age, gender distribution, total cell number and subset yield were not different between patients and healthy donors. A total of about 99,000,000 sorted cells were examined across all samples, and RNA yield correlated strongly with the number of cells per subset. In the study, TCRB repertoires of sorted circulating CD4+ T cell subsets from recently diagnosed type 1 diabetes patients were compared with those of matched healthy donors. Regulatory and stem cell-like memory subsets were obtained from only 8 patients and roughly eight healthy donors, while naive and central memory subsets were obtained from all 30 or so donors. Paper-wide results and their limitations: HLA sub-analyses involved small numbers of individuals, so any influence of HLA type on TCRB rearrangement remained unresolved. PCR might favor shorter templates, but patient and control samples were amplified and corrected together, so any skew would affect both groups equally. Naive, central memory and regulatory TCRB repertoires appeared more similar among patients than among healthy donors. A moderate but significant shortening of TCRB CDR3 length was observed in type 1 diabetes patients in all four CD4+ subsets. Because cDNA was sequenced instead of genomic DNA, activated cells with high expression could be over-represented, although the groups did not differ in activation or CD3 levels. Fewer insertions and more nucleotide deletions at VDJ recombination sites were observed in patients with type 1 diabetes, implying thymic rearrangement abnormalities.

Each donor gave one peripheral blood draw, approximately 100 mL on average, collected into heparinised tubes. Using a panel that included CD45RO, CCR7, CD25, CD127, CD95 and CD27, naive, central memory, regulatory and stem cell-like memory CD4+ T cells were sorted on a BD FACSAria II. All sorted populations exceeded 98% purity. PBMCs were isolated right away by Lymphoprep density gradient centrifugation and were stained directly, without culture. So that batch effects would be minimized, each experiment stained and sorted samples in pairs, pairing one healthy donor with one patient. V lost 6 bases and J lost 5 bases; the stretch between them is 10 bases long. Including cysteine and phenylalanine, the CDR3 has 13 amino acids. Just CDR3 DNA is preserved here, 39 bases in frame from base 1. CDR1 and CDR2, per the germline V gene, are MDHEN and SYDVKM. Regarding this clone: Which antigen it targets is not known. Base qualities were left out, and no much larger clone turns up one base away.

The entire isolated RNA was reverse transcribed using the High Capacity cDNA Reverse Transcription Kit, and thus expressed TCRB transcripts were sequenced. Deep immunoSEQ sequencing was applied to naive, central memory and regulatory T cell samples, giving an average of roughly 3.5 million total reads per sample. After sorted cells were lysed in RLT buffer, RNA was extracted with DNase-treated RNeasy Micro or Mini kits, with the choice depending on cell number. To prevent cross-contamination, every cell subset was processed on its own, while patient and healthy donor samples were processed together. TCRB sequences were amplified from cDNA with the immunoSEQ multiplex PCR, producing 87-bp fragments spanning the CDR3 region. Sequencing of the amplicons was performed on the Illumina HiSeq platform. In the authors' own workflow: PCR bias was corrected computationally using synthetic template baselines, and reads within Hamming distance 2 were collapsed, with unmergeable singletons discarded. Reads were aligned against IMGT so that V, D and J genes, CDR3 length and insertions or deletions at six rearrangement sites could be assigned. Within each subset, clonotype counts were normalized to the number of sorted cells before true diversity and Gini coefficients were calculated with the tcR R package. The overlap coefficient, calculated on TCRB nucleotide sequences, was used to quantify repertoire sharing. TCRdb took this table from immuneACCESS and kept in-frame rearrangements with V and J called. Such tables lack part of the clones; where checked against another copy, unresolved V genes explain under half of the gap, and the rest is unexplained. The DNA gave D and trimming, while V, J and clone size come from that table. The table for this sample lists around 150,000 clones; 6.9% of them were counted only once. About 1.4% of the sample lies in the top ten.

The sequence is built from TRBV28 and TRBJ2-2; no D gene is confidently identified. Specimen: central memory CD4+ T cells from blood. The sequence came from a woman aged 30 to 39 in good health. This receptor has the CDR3 CASSPSGTGELFF. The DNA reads TGTGCCAGCAGCCCGTCGGGTACCGGGGAGCTGTTTTTT.